The present T cell receptor beta chain was sequenced within a study of CD8+ T cells in alopecia areata. Study findings and constraints: Uncertainty about whether baseline CD8+ expansion is linked to response remains, with one nonresponder.

Treatment given: oral pan-JAK inhibitor, 5-10 mg twice daily. About this clone itself: As yet, its antigen is unknown.

As the sequencing template, cDNA was produced by extracting RNA and reverse transcribing it. Only in-frame clones appear in the TCRdb table, and some are missing; sequencing was by immunoSEQ multiplex PCR. The sample consists of about 180,000 clones, 53% of them appearing once. The CDR3 has 15 amino acids. Germline V lookup: CDR1 PRHDT, CDR2 FYEKMQ (reference sequence). The V segment lost 0 bases and the J segment 5 bases; nucleotides outside the gene matches: 4. Material: CD8+ T cells sorted from blood, obtained at week 24, from a patient treated with tofacitinib. This TCR came from a human donor with alopecia areata. The genes are TRBV13 and TRBJ2-7; 10 bases match TRBD1. CDR3: CASSLGETGGDEQYF. CDR3 nucleotides: TGTGCCAGCAGCTTAGGCGAGACAGGGGGCGACGAGCAGTACTTC.